These 11 T cell receptor beta chains share one sample of origin, sequenced in a study of cytomegalovirus exposure and HLA in healthy donors. 60 Vbeta and 13 Jbeta primers were used in PCR. Here immunoSEQ multiplex PCR was the method, and the copy in TCRdb shows in-frame clones only, minus some. The repertoire holds about 130,000 clones, with around 80% as singletons. Sequencing was done on a sample of PBMCs. The origin of the receptors is a man younger than 45 in good health and CMV-seronegative.

The chain joins TRBV5-4 to TRBJ2-1; a weak D match, TRBD2 (5 bases). There are 15 residues in the CDR3. CDR1 is SGHNT and CDR2 is YYREEE in the germline V gene (reference sequence). V lost 0 bases and J 5 bases, leaving 12 bases between the germline ends. The CDR3 spells CASSLVEGRDNEQFF. CDR3 bases: TGTGCCAGCAGCTTGGTAGAGGGTAGGGACAATGAGCAGTTCTTC.

The chain uses TRBV28 and TRBJ2-7; 12 bases match TRBD2. Germline loops: CDR1 MDHEN, CDR2 SYDVKM. The CDR3 totals 13 residues. Trimming took 5 bases from V and 8 from J; bases not matched to a gene: 4. This chain's CDR3 is CASSPSGRAKQYF. DNA for the CDR3: TGTGCCAGCAGTCCTAGCGGGAGGGCGAAGCAGTACTTC.

The chain links TRBV9 to TRBJ2-1; TRBD2 aligns across 10 bases. Germline V lookup: CDR1 SGDLS, CDR2 YYNGEE. This CDR3 has 13 amino acids. Losses at the gene ends were 7 bases for V and 7 bases for J; bases not matched to a gene: 5. The CDR3: CASGPSGRNEQFF. CDR3 nucleotide sequence: TGTGCCAGCGGCCCTAGCGGGAGAAATGAGCAGTTCTTC.

This clone appeared a few times. The V gene is TRBV5-1, the J gene TRBJ1-1; 10 bases are shared with TRBD1. This CDR3 is 14 amino acids long. Germline V gene sequence: CDR1 SGHRS, CDR2 YFSETQ. The V and J ends lost 4 bases and 8 bases, in that order; junction bases with no gene match: 8. The CDR3 region has the DNA TGCGCCAGCAGCCGGCCGGGACAGGGGATGGAAGCTTTCTTT. Residues: CASSRPGQGMEAFF.

This chain joins TRBV5-4 and TRBJ2-5; weak D call: TRBD2 (6 bases). The germline V gene has CDR1 SGHNT and CDR2 YYREEE (reference sequence). With 5 bases removed from V and 4 bases from J, the gap between germline ends came to 15 bases. The CDR3 is made up of 14 amino acids. DNA of the CDR3: TGTGCCAGCAGTAAATTGAGCGGGCTAGAGACCCAGTACTTC. This gives the protein CASSKLSGLETQYF. The whole variable domain, remainder taken from reference TRBV5-4 and TRBJ2-5, is ETGVTQSPTHLIKTRGQQVTLRCSSQSGHNTVSWYQQALGQGPQFIFQYYREEENGRGNFPPRFSGLQFPNYSSELNVNALELDDSALYLCASSKLSGLETQYFGPGTRLLVL.

This chain joins TRBV10-3 and TRBJ1-2, with D unclear. Germline V gene data show CDR1 as ENHRY and CDR2 as SYGVKD. Trimming took 11 bases from V and 4 from J, leaving 14 bases between them. CDR3 length equals 12 residues. The CDR3 here is CALQRGSYGYTF. Written as DNA, the CDR3 is TGTGCCCTCCAACGAGGGTCCTATGGCTACACCTTC.

This clone was seen just once. Different DNA sequences within this sample yield the same CDR3. The gene calls are TRBV6-6 and TRBJ1-5, with D possibly being TRBD1 (5 bases). Trimming took off 7 bases at V and 6 bases at J, with 19 bases between the two ends. CDR1 is MNHNY and CDR2 is SVGAGI in the germline V gene (reference sequence). The CDR3 runs 15 residues. The CDR3 sequence: CASTTAGVRGQPQHF. The CDR3 DNA reads as TGTGCCAGCACCACAGCGGGGGTACGTGGTCAGCCCCAGCATTTT.

The CDR3 nucleotides are TGTGCCAGCTCACCAGGAGGGAATCAGCCCCAGCATTTT. Encoded protein: CASSPGGNQPQHF. The chain employs TRBV18 and TRBJ1-5; D is unresolved. Germline V gene sequence: CDR1 KGHSH, CDR2 LQKENI. The CDR3 contains 13 residues. Trimming left V 2 bases short and J 4 bases short, with 6 bases between.

The chain combines TRBV25-1 with TRBJ1-5, with 9 bases identical to TRBD1. Germline CDR1 and CDR2: MGHDK and SYGVNS. This CDR3 contains 14 residues. The J segment lost 2 bases and the V segment lost 8 bases, leaving 4 bases of the junction unmatched. Written as DNA, the CDR3 is TGTGCCAGCCTCACAGGGGGCGGCAATCAGCCCCAGCATTTT. Its protein product is CASLTGGGNQPQHF.

J is TRBJ2-7 and V is TRBV2; TRBD1 aligns across 7 bases. V was pared by 7 bases and J by 2 bases, with 8 bases of the junction left unmatched. The CDR3 contains 14 residues. Germline-derived CDR1 and CDR2 are SNHLY and FYNNEI. CDR3: CASIEQGPPYEQYF. The CDR3 region has the DNA TGTGCCAGCATAGAACAGGGGCCTCCCTACGAGCAGTACTTC.

The V and J genes are TRBV7-2 and TRBJ2-7, with TRBD2 matching over 7 bases. CDR1 and CDR2 from the germline V gene are SGHTA and FQGNSA. This CDR3 has 16 amino acids. The V gene end was trimmed by 1 base and the J gene end by 8 bases; junction bases not matched to a gene: 14. The CDR3, as DNA: TGTGCCAGCAGCTTAGTCACAGCGGGGCTAATCTCTAAGCAGTACTTC. Translating it yields CASSLVTAGLISKQYF.